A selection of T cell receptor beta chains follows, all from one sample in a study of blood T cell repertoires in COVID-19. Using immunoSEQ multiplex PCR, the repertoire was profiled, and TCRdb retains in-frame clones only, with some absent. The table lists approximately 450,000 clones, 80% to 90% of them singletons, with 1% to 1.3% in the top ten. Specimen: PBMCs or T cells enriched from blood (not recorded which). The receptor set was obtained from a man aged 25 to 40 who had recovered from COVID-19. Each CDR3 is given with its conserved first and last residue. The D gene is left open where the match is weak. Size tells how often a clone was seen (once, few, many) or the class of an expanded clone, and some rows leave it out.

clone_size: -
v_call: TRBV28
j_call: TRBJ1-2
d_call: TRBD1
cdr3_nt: TGTGCCAGCAGTTTACCCGGGACAGGGGATGGCTACACCTTC
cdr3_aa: CASSLPGTGDGYTF

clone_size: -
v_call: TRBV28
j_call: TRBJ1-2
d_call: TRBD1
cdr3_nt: TGTGCCAGCAGTACAAGGACAGGGGGTAACTATGGCTACACCTTC
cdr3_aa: CASSTRTGGNYGYTF

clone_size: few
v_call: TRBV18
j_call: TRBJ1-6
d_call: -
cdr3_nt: TGTGCCAGCTCATTCGTTGACAGGACCGATTCACCCCTCCACTTT
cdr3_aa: CASSFVDRTDSPLHF

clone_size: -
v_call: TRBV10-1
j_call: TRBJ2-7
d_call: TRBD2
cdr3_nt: TGCGCCAGTCTTCCGGGACTAGCGGGAGAGGAGCAGTACTTC
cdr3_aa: CASLPGLAGEEQYF

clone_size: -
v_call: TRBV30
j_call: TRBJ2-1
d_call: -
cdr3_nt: TGTGCCTGGAGGCGCCCCAGGGGAGTGGGCAATGAGCAGTTCTTC
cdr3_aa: CAWRRPRGVGNEQFF

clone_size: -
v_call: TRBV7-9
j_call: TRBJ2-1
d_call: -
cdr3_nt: TGTGCCAGCAGCTTATCCCGGGCAGGGTCCGGATATGAGCAGTTCTTC
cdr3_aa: CASSLSRAGSGYEQFF

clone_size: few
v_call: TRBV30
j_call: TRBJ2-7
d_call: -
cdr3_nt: TGTGCCTGGGCTCAGAAAAGTATTACCTACGAGCAGTACTTC
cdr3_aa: CAWAQKSITYEQYF

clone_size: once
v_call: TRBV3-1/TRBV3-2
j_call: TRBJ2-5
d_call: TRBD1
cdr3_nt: TGTGCCAGCAGACCGGGACAGGGGGTCCAAGAGACCCAGTACTTC
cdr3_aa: CASRPGQGVQETQYF

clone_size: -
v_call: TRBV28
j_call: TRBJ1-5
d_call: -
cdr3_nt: TGTGCCAGCAGTCCTGACAGAGAATTAGATCAGCCCCAGCATTTT
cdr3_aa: CASSPDRELDQPQHF

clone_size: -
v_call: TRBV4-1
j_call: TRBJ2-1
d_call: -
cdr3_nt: TGCGCCAGCAGCTCGGGGGTGGGGAGACTGGCCTACAATGAGCAGTTCTTC
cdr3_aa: CASSSGVGRLAYNEQFF

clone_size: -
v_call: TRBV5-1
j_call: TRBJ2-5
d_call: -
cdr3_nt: TGCGCCAGCAGCTTGCAGTCAGACGGGATAGGGACCCAGTACTTC
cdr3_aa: CASSLQSDGIGTQYF

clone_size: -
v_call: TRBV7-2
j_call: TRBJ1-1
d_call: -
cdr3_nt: TGTGCCAGCAGCTTAGTGGGGGCGAACACTGAAGCTTTCTTT
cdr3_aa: CASSLVGANTEAFF

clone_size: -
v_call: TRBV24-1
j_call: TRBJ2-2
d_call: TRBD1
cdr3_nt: TGTGCCACCAGAAACAGGGGGCTGTACACCGGGGAGCTGTTTTTT
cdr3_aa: CATRNRGLYTGELFF

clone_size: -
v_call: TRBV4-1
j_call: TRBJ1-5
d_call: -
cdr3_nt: TGCGCCAGCAGCCAAGGCTCGGACAGAAGCAATCAGCCCCAGCATTTT
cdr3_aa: CASSQGSDRSNQPQHF

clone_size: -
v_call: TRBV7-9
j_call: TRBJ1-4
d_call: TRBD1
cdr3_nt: TGTGCCAGCAGTACCGCCGGGACAGGACACGAAAAACTGTTTTTT
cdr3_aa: CASSTAGTGHEKLFF

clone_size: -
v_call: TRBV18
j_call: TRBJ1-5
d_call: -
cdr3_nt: TGTGCCAGCTCACCATCCCAGAATCAGCCCCAGCATTTT
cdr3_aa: CASSPSQNQPQHF

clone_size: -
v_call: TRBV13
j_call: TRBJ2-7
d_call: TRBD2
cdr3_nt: TGTGCCAGCAGCTCTCGACTAGCGGGGATCTACGAGCAGTACTTC
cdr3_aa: CASSSRLAGIYEQYF

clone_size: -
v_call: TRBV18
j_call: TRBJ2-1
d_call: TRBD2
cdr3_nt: TGTGCCAGCTCACCAGCTAGCGGTTACAATGAGCAGTTCTTC
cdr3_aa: CASSPASGYNEQFF

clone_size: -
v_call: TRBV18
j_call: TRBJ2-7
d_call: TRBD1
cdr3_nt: TGTGCCAGCTCACCACTTGACCGGGACAGGTCCTCCTACGAGCAGTACTTC
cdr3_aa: CASSPLDRDRSSYEQYF

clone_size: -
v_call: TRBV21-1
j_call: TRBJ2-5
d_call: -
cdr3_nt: TGTGCCAGCAGCAAAGGGGGGGTGACTAGCGGGAGATCGGAGACCCAGTACTTC
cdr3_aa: CASSKGGVTSGRSETQYF

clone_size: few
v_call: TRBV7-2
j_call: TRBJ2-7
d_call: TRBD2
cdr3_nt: TGTGCCAGCAGCTTTGGCGGGAGCACGTTTGTCTGGTACTTC
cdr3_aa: CASSFGGSTFVWYF

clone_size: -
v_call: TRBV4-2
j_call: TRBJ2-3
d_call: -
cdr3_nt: TGTGCCAGCAGTGAAGCGAGCACAGATACGCAGTATTTT
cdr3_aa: CASSEASTDTQYF

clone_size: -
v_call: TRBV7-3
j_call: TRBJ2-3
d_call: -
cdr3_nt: TGTGCCAGCAGCTTCGCCGGGGCAGATACGCAGTATTTT
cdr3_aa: CASSFAGADTQYF

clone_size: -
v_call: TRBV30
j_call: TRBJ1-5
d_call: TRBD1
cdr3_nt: TGTGCCTGGAGTCAGGGACAGGGGGTGCGTCAGCCCCAGCATTTT
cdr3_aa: CAWSQGQGVRQPQHF

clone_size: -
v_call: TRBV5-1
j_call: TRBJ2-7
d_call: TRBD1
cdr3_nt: TGCGCCAGCAGCTCGCTCGGGACAGTCTCCTACGAGCAGTACTTC
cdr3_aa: CASSSLGTVSYEQYF

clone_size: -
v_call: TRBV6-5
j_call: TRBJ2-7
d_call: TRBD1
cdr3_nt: TGTGCCAGCAGTCCCCGTACAGGGGAAGGCGAGCAGTACTTC
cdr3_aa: CASSPRTGEGEQYF

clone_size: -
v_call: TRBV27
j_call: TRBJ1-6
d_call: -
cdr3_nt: TGTGCCAGCTCTCAGTATAATTCACCCCTCCACTTT
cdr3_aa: CASSQYNSPLHF

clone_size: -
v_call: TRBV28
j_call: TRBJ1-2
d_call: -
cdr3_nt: TGTGCCAGCACTGGGGAGATGGGTTATGGCTACACCTTC
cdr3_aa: CASTGEMGYGYTF

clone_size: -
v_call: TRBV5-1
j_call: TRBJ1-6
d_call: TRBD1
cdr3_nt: TGCGCCAGCAGCTTGACTCCCGGTACAGGGGTTGAGTCACCCCTCCACTTT
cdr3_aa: CASSLTPGTGVESPLHF

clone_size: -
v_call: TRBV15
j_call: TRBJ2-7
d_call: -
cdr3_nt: TGTGCCACCAGCAGAGAACAGGGCCTCTCCTACGAGCAGTACTTC
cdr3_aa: CATSREQGLSYEQYF